A single sample gave rise to the 21 T cell receptor beta chains below, sequenced in a study of cytomegalovirus exposure and HLA in healthy donors (dated by TCRdb to between 2016 and 2019). The library was obtained by the immunoSEQ multiplex PCR assay. TCRdb provides this immuneACCESS table in a form limited to in-frame rearrangements. Some clones are lacking; in checked studies, under half of them reflect an unresolved V gene, and why the rest are absent is not known. This sample has 150,000 to 200,000 clones in its table, and 86% of those were observed once. Jointly, the top ten make up roughly 2.6% of the sample. The sample consisted of PBMCs. The receptors here all came from a young man in good health and CMV-seropositive.

V is TRBV12-5 and J is TRBJ1-4; 10 bases align to TRBD1. Germline trimming cut 2 bases from V and 8 bases from J; bases unmatched to any gene: 8. The CDR3 is made up of 16 amino acids. Per the germline V gene, CDR1 is LGHNT and CDR2 is FRNRAP. Here the CDR3 reads CASGLFPGTGAEKLFF. CDR3 bases: TGTGCTAGTGGTTTGTTTCCCGGGACAGGGGCCGAAAAACTGTTTTTT. Full variable domain (remainder filled in from reference TRBV12-5 and TRBJ1-4): DARVTQTPRHKVTEMGQEVTMRCQPILGHNTVFWYRQTMMQGLELLAYFRNRAPLDDSGMPKDRFSAEMPDATLATLKIQPSEPRDSAVYFCASGLFPGTGAEKLFFGSGTQLSVL.

The chain employs TRBV9 and TRBJ1-1, with D perhaps TRBD1 (6 bases). The germline V gene encodes CDR1 SGDLS and CDR2 YYNGEE. This CDR3 region has 15 residues. V was pared by 0 bases and J by 8 bases, with 17 bases between. The CDR3 coding sequence is TGTGCCAGCAGCGTAGGGAAAGGGGGGGTGCGAGAAGCTTTCTTT. Translated, it gives CASSVGKGGVREAFF. The full variable domain, rest sourced from reference TRBV9 and TRBJ1-1, is DSGVTQTPKHLITATGQRVTLRCSPRSGDLSVYWYQQSLDQGLQFLIQYYNGEERAKGNILERFSAQQFPDLHSELNLSSLELGDSALYFCASSVGKGGVREAFFGQGTRLTVV.

The gene calls are TRBV27 and TRBJ2-5, with 9 bases fitting TRBD1. Germline-derived CDR1 and CDR2 are MNHEY and SMNVEV (reference sequence). This CDR3 comprises 15 residues. The trim removed 9 bases at V and 4 bases at J, leaving 12 bases unmatched. CDR3 sequence reads: CASGPGQGYGETQYF. The CDR3 DNA sequence: TGTGCCAGTGGCCCGGGACAGGGCTACGGAGAGACCCAGTACTTC.

The V and J genes are TRBV19 and TRBJ2-3, with D unresolved. Germline assignment: CDR1 LNHDA and CDR2 SQIVND (reference sequence). V gave up 0 bases and J gave up 4 bases, with 5 bases separating them. The CDR3 is 13 amino acids. CDR3 nucleotide sequence: TGTGCCAGTAGTATAGACGTCTCAGATACGCAGTATTTT. This encodes CASSIDVSDTQYF.

The chain combines TRBV4-3 with TRBJ1-4, with 9 bases aligning to TRBD1. CDR3 length: 17 amino acids. The germline CDR1 and CDR2 sequences are LGHNA and YSLEER. The junction had 14 bases not matched to a gene; V was cut back by 4 bases and J by 8 bases. The CDR3 loop reads CASSLTNRGLAGEKLFF. In nucleotides, the CDR3 is TGCGCCAGCAGCCTAACGAACAGGGGGCTTGCGGGGGAAAAACTGTTTTTT.

This chain links TRBV11-2 with TRBJ1-5; D is unresolved. This CDR3 contains 13 residues. Germline V gene data show CDR1 as SGHAT and CDR2 as FQNNGV. The germline V and J ends were trimmed by 0 bases and 7 bases, with 7 bases remaining between them. The CDR3 spells CASSLEMGQPQHF. In DNA form, the CDR3 reads TGTGCCAGCAGCTTAGAGATGGGCCAGCCCCAGCATTTT.

This clone occurred once. The chain carries TRBV5-1 and TRBJ1-4, with TRBD1 as a possible D gene (6 bases). V lost 4 bases and J lost 7, with 20 bases in between. Germline CDR1 and CDR2: SGHRS and YFSETQ. This CDR3 is built from 16 residues. CDR3 sequence (DNA): TGCGCCAGCAGCGCCAGGGGCCGGCCCCTTATTGAAAAACTGTTTTTT. Translated, it gives CASSARGRPLIEKLFF.

The chain is built from TRBV9 and TRBJ1-2, with D possibly TRBD1 on 6 matching bases. CDR1 and CDR2 from the germline V gene are SGDLS and YYNGEE. Trimming stripped 0 bases from V and 1 base from J, with 7 bases between. The CDR3 extends over 14 amino acids. In DNA form, the CDR3 reads TGTGCCAGCAGCGTAGGGGGGCATAACTATGGCTACACCTTC. Translated, it gives CASSVGGHNYGYTF. The variable domain in full, with the rest retrieved from reference TRBV9 and TRBJ1-2, is DSGVTQTPKHLITATGQRVTLRCSPRSGDLSVYWYQQSLDQGLQFLIQYYNGEERAKGNILERFSAQQFPDLHSELNLSSLELGDSALYFCASSVGGHNYGYTFGSGTRLTVV.

This chain connects TRBV18 to TRBJ1-1; 8 bases fit TRBD1. This CDR3 contains 16 residues. The germline gives CDR1 KGHSH, CDR2 LQKENI. V dropped 7 bases and J dropped 4; count of bases not matched to a gene: 14. The CDR3 loop reads CASLRGQGAGSTEAFF. DNA for the CDR3: TGTGCCAGCTTGCGAGGGCAGGGGGCGGGAAGCACTGAAGCTTTCTTT.

This clone was picked up a small number of times. This chain connects TRBV9 to TRBJ1-2, with D possibly TRBD1 on 6 matching bases. The CDR3 runs 12 residues. Deletions cut 4 bases from V and 8 bases from J, with 12 bases between. Germline V gene sequence: CDR1 SGDLS, CDR2 YYNGEE. The CDR3 sequence is CASSQGNFGYTF. The CDR3 coding sequence is TGTGCCAGCAGCCAGGGGAACTTCGGCTACACCTTC.

The chain is built from TRBV11-1 and TRBJ2-7, with 11 bases lining up with TRBD2. Unmatched junction bases numbered 2, after V lost 2 bases and J lost 2 bases. CDR1 is SGHAT and CDR2 is FQDESV in the germline V gene (reference sequence). CDR3 length: 15 amino acids. CDR3: CASSLTSGGTYEQYF. The CDR3 DNA reads as TGTGCCAGCAGCTTAACTAGCGGGGGAACCTACGAGCAGTACTTC.

This chain links TRBV28 with TRBJ1-4, with unresolved D. With 6 bases removed from V and 10 bases from J, the gap between germline ends came to 12 bases. CDR1 and CDR2 (germline): MDHEN, SYDVKM. CDR3 length: 12 amino acids. Here the CDR3 reads CASSSHDTKLFF. The CDR3 DNA reads as TGTGCCAGCAGCTCACATGACACAAAACTGTTTTTT.

About this clone: A junction end diverges from the germline sequence, so it may reflect a read error. The V call is TRBV7-7, the J call TRBJ1-2; 9 bases are a match to TRBD1. Germline-derived CDR1 and CDR2 are SSHAT and FNYEAQ (reference sequence). CDR3 length: 17 amino acids. The CDR3 reads CASSLQTRRDREYGYTF. The CDR3 bases are TGTGCTAGCAGCTTACAAACCCGCCGGGACAGGGAGTATGGCTACACCTTC.

The chain couples TRBV7-3 to TRBJ1-1, with 9 bases lining up with TRBD1. Germline V gene lookup returns CDR1 SGHTA and CDR2 FQGTGA. CDR3 length: 14 residues. Trimming cost V 6 bases and J 1 base; bases outside gene matches: 3. CDR3: CASSQGQGNTEAFF. CDR3 sequence (DNA): TGTGCCAGCAGTCAGGGACAGGGGAACACTGAAGCTTTCTTT. Using reference TRBV7-3 and TRBJ1-1 for the parts outside the CDR3, the full variable domain is GAGVSQTPSNKVTEKGKYVELRCDPISGHTALYWYRQSLGQGPEFLIYFQGTGAADDSGLPNDRFFAVRPEGSVSTLKIQRTERGDSAVYLCASSQGQGNTEAFFGQGTRLTVV.

To note about this clone: The CDR3 does not end in the conserved phenylalanine or tryptophan, so this is likely a read error. No DNA is shown, since the ends of the CDR3 on it are uncertain; the CDR3 is the one TCRdb lists. The chain is built from TRBV6-1 and TRBJ1-2; the DNA was not compared with TRBD1, the D call given in the table. Counting both end residues, the CDR3 totals 13 amino acids. Germline values: CDR1 MNHNS, CDR2 SASEGT. The CDR3 sequence: CASSERRGSRAGL.

This clone appeared once. The J gene is TRBJ2-2, the V gene TRBV29-1; 7 positions match TRBD1. This CDR3 is built from 14 residues. The V gene's germline CDR1 is SQVTM and CDR2 ANQGSEA. The junction had 10 bases not matched to a gene; V was cut back by 4 bases and J by 8 bases. CDR3 loop: CSVGRGSAGGELFF. In nucleotides, the CDR3 is TGCAGCGTTGGCAGGGGGTCCGCCGGGGGGGAGCTGTTTTTT.

The V and J genes are TRBV7-2 and TRBJ1-1, with unresolved D. This CDR3 spans 15 amino acids. In germline, CDR1 is SGHTA, CDR2 FQGNSA. The V gene lost 1 base and the J gene lost 4 bases, with 13 bases spanning the gap. CDR3 amino acids: CASSLVWAGGTEAFF. CDR3 DNA sequence: TGTGCCAGCAGCTTAGTTTGGGCGGGAGGCACTGAAGCTTTCTTT.

The chain has TRBV6-5 and TRBJ1-1; D unclear. Deletions cut 2 bases from V and 5 bases from J, with 9 bases between. Germline V gene sequence: CDR1 MNHEY, CDR2 SVGAGI. CDR3 length equals 13 residues. This chain's CDR3 is CASSYGKRTEAFF. In DNA form, the CDR3 reads TGTGCCAGCAGTTACGGCAAGAGGACTGAAGCTTTCTTT.

The rearrangement links TRBV6-1 to TRBJ1-5, with D uncertain. Germline CDR1 reads MNHNS; CDR2 reads SASEGT. V gave up 2 bases and J gave up 3 bases, with 14 bases separating them. CDR3 length: 16 amino acids. The DNA for the CDR3 is TGTGCCAGCAGTGAATTGCGTTGGCAGGTCAATCAGCCCCAGCATTTT. Protein product: CASSELRWQVNQPQHF.

This clone showed up just a few times. The chain recombines TRBV15 with TRBJ2-7; TRBD2 might be the D (5 bases). Trimming removed 0 bases from V and 2 bases from J, with 17 bases in between. The germline gives CDR1 LNHNV, CDR2 YYDKDF (reference sequence). The CDR3 consists of 17 residues. The CDR3 DNA reads as TGTGCCACCAGCAGAGACGGTTGGTCTAGCACTACCTACGAGCAGTACTTC. Translating gives CATSRDGWSSTTYEQYF. The full variable domain, in which reference TRBV15 and TRBJ2-7 provide the parts outside the CDR3, is DAMVIQNPRYQVTQFGKPVTLSCSQTLNHNVMYWYQQKSSQAPKLLFHYYDKDFNNEADTPDNFQSRRPNTSFCFLDIRSPGLGDTAMYLCATSRDGWSSTTYEQYFGPGTRLTVT.

This clone showed up just once. V usage is TRBV6-1 and J usage is TRBJ1-4; 8 bases agree with TRBD1. V shed 0 bases and J 8 bases; nucleotides not matched to a gene: 8. Germline CDR1 and CDR2: MNHNS and SASEGT. The CDR3 is made up of 16 amino acids. The CDR3 reads CASSEAYGAGGEKLFF. In DNA form, the CDR3 reads TGTGCCAGCAGTGAAGCGTATGGGGCAGGGGGCGAAAAACTGTTTTTT.